The clone carrying this TCR beta chain was seen a handful of times. Its specificity is not known. TCRdb re-called the reads through MiXCR, storing one row per CDR3 protein. The table lists hundreds of thousands of distinct CDR3 sequences, 24% of them singletons. These data belong to a study of T cell repertoires in cytomegalovirus infection. Across the whole study: Indications of both CMV infection and matching HLA type were provided by public TCR beta signatures. Regarding the study as a whole: Cumulative frequency of public TCR beta families picked out carriers of CMV plus the relevant HLA.

Trimming cost V 1 base and J 4 bases, with 7 bases left between them. Germline V gene lookup returns CDR1 MGHRA and CDR2 YSYEKL. The CDR3 loop spans 13 amino acids. Input material: CD8+ T cells from PBMCs. The TCR sequence derives from a human donor in good health (CMV status not recorded). Some clones in this sample may be carry-over from other donors' samples. The chain employs TRBV4-1 and TRBJ1-1; unclear D gene. In nucleotides, the CDR3 is TGCGCCAGCAGCCAAGTCGTGGGCACTGAAGCTTTCTTT. It translates to CASSQVVGTEAFF.